Presented here are 10 T cell receptor beta chains from one specimen sequenced in a study of CD8+ T cells in alopecia areata. Reverse transcribed after extraction, RNA yielded cDNA as the sequencing template. The method was immunoSEQ multiplex PCR; TCRdb's version includes in-frame clones alone and lacks a portion of them. The table has 200,000 to 250,000 clones, under 60% seen once; the top ten hold roughly 1.6%. The treatment is: oral pan-JAK inhibitor, 5-10 mg twice daily. Specimen: CD4+ T cells sorted from blood, collected at week 4, from a patient treated with tofacitinib. Receptors were obtained from a human donor with alopecia areata.

The chain links TRBV5-4 to TRBJ2-1, with 9 bases matching TRBD2. Germline V gene data show CDR1 as SGHNT and CDR2 as YYREEE (reference sequence). J was trimmed by 4 bases and V by 1 base; bases with no gene match: 3. This CDR3 comprises 15 residues. The CDR3 sequence: CASSLKAGGYNEQFF. CDR3 bases: TGTGCCAGCAGCTTGAAAGCGGGGGGTTACAATGAGCAGTTCTTC.

The J gene is TRBJ1-1, the V gene TRBV29-1; D is perhaps TRBD1 (5 bases). Trimming took off 7 bases at V and 5 bases at J, with 23 bases between the two ends. Germline values: CDR1 SQVTM, CDR2 ANQGSEA. CDR3 size: 15 residues. The CDR3 loop is CSGTEGTGWRTEAFF. The CDR3 nucleotides are TGCAGCGGCACCGAGGGGACGGGGTGGAGGACTGAAGCTTTCTTT.

The chain couples TRBV5-6 to TRBJ2-3; 13 bases fit TRBD2. The ends lost 4 bases at V and 4 bases at J; junction bases unmatched: 6. The germline V gene has CDR1 SGHDT and CDR2 YYEEEE. The CDR3 spans 16 residues. CDR3 region: CASSRTSGGTADTQYF. In nucleotides, the CDR3 is TGTGCCAGCAGCCGGACTAGCGGGGGAACGGCAGATACGCAGTATTTT.

The rearrangement joins TRBV29-1 to TRBJ1-2, with 9 bases aligning to TRBD1. J was trimmed by 8 bases and V by 6 bases; bases with no gene match: 7. CDR1 and CDR2 from the germline V gene are SQVTM and ANQGSEA. The CDR3 totals 12 residues. CDR3 region: CSVPGTGQGYTF. In DNA, the CDR3 is TGCAGCGTGCCTGGGACAGGGCAAGGCTACACCTTC.

The V call is TRBV4-3, the J call TRBJ2-1, with 7 bases matching TRBD1. Germline-derived CDR1 and CDR2 are LGHNA and YSLEER. The CDR3 covers 15 residues. Losses at the gene ends were 0 bases for V and 3 bases for J; bases not matched to a gene: 2. The CDR3 is CASSQEGGFYNEQFF. The CDR3 DNA reads as TGCGCCAGCAGCCAAGAAGGGGGCTTCTACAATGAGCAGTTCTTC.

V and J are TRBV19 and TRBJ1-2; weak D call: TRBD1 (6 bases). Germline CDR1 reads LNHDA; CDR2 reads SQIVND (reference sequence). CDR3 length: 15 residues. Trimming stripped 5 bases from V and 2 bases from J, with 15 bases between. CDR3 amino acids: CASSLTTGPNYGYTF. The CDR3 DNA reads TGTGCCAGTAGTCTGACGACAGGACCCAACTATGGCTACACCTTC.

This clone was detected a few times. The CDR3 nucleotides read TGCAGCGTTGAAACAGGGGTGAACGAGCAGTACTTC. It translates to CSVETGVNEQYF. J is TRBJ2-7 and V is TRBV29-1, with TRBD1 matching over 7 bases. The length of the CDR3 is 12 residues. Looked up from germline, CDR1 is SQVTM and CDR2 is ANQGSEA. The ends lost 2 bases at V and 5 bases at J; junction bases unmatched: 3.

The table lists this clone with many counts. The V gene is TRBV6-6, the J gene TRBJ1-1; tentative D call: TRBD1 (5 bases). Germline values: CDR1 MNHNY, CDR2 SVGAGI (reference sequence). CDR3 size: 12 residues. The V end lost 9 bases, the J end lost 4 bases, and 12 bases lay between the germline ends. This CDR3 is CASRDGSTEAFF. The CDR3 region has the DNA TGTGCCAGTAGGGACGGGAGCACTGAAGCTTTCTTT.

DNA of the CDR3: TGTGCCAGCAATACCGGGACTACAAACAATGAGCAGTTCTTC. Its translation is CASNTGTTNNEQFF. The rearrangement joins TRBV2 to TRBJ2-1, with 7 nucleotides matching TRBD2. With V trimmed by 7 bases and J by 5 bases, 8 bases remained unmatched. This CDR3 region has 14 residues. Germline CDR1 SNHLY, CDR2 FYNNEI.

The chain joins TRBV6-1 to TRBJ1-2; 9 nucleotides line up with TRBD1. Germline values: CDR1 MNHNS, CDR2 SASEGT. The CDR3 has 14 residues. Trimming at V came to 3 bases and at J to 4 bases, leaving 3 bases not matched to a gene. CDR3 nucleotides: TGTGCCAGCAGTGAGACGACAGGGGGCTATGGCTACACCTTC. It yields the protein CASSETTGGYGYTF.